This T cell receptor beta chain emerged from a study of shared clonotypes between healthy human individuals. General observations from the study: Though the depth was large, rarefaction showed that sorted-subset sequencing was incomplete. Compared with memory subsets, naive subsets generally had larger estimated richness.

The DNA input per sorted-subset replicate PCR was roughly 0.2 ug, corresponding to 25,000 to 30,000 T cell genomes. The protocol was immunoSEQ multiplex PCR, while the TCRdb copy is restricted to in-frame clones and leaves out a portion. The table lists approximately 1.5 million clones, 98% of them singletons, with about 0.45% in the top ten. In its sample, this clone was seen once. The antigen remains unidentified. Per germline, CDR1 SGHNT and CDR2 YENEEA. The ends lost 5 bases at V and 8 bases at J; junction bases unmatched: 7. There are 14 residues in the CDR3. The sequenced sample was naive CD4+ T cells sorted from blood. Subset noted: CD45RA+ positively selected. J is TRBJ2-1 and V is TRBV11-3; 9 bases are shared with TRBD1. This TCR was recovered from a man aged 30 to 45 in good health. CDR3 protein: CASSEGTGKDEQFF. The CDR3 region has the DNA TGTGCCAGCAGCGAGGGGACAGGGAAAGATGAGCAGTTCTTC.